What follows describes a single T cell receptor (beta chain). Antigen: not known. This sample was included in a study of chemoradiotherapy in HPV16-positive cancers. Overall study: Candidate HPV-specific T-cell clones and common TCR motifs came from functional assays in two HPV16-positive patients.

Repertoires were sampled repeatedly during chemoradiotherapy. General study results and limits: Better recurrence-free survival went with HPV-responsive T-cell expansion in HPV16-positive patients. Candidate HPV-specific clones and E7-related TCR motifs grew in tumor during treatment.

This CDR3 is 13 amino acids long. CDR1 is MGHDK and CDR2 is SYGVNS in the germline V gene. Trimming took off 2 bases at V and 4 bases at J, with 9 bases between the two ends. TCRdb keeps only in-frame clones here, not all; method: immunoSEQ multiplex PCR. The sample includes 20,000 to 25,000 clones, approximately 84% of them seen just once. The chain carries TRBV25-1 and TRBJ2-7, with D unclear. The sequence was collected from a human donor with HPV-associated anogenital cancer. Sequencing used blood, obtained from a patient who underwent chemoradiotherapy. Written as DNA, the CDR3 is TGTGCCAGCAGTGAAAGGAATAGTTACGAGCAGTACTTC. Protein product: CASSERNSYEQYF.